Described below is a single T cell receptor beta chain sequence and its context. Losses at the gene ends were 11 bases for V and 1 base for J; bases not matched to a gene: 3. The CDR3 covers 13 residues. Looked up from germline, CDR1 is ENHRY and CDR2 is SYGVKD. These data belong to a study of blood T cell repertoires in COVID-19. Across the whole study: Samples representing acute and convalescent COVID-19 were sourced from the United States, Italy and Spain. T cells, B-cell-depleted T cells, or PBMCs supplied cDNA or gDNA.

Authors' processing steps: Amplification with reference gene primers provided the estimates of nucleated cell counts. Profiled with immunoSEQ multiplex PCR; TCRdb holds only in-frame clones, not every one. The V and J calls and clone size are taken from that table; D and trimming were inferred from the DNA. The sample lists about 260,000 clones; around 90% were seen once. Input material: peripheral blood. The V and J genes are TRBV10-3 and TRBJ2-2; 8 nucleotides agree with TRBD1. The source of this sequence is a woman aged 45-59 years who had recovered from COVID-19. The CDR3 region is CASGTGNTGELFF. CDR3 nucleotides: TGTGCCTCGGGGACAGGGAACACCGGGGAGCTGTTTTTT.